The source of this T cell receptor beta chain is a study of T cell changes during pregnancy in multiple sclerosis. This clone was counted once. Sequencing used immunoSEQ multiplex PCR; TCRdb keeps in-frame clones, though not all of them. The profile covers around 100,000 clones, with roughly 90% appearing a single time and around 2.1% taken by the ten largest. The junction had 6 bases not matched to a gene; V was cut back by 4 bases and J by 0 bases. There are 14 residues in the CDR3. Germline V gives CDR1 SQVTM, CDR2 ANQGSEA. The chain is built from TRBV29-1 and TRBJ2-7; the match to TRBD1 covers 7 bases. This receptor was identified in a female donor with multiple sclerosis, enrolled in a pregnancy study. The specimen was peripheral blood, collected after pregnancy. CDR3 DNA sequence: TGCAGCGTTGTTGGGACAGCCCTCTCCTACGAGCAGTACTTC. Translating gives CSVVGTALSYEQYF.